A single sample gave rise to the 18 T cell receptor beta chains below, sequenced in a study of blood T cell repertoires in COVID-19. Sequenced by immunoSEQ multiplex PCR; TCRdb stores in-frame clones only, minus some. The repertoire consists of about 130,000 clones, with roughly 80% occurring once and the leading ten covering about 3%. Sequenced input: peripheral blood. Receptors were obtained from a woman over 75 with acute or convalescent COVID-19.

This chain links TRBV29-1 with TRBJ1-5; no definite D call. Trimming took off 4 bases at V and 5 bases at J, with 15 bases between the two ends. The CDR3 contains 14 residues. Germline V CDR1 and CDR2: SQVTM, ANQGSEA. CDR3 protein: CSVAAGVWDQPQHF. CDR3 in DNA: TGCAGCGTTGCCGCGGGAGTCTGGGATCAGCCCCAGCATTTT.

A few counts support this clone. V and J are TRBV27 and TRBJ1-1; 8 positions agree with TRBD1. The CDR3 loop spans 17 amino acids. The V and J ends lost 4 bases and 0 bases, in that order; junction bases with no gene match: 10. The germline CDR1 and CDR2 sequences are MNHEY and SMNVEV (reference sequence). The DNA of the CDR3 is TGTGCCAGCAGTTATGGACAGGGAGGGGGTATGAACACTGAAGCTTTCTTT. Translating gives CASSYGQGGGMNTEAFF.

This CDR3 is CASSQQPSDTEAFF. The CDR3 DNA is TGTGCCAGCAGCCAACAGCCGTCGGACACTGAAGCTTTCTTT. V usage is TRBV7-3 and J usage is TRBJ1-1; D ambiguous. The V end was cut by 5 bases, the J end by 3 bases, with 13 bases between. This CDR3 is 14 amino acids long. Germline CDR1 SGHTA, CDR2 FQGTGA.

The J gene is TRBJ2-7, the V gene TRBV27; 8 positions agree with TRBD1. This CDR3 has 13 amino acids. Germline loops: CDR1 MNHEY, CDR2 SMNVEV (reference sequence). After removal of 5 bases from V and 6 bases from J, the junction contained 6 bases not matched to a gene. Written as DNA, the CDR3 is TGTGCCAGCAGTCGGGCAGGGGGCGTCGAGCAGTACTTC. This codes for CASSRAGGVEQYF.

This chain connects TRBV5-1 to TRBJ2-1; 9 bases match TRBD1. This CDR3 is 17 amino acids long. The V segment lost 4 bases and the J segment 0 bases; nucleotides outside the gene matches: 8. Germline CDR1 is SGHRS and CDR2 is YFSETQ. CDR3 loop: CASSITGGLSSYNEQFF. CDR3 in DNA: TGCGCCAGCAGCATAACAGGGGGCCTTAGCTCCTACAATGAGCAGTTCTTC.

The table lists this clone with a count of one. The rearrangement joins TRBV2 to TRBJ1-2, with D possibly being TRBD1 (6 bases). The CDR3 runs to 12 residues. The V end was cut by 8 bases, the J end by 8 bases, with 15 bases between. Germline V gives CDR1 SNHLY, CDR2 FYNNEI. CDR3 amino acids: CASLRQAKGYTF. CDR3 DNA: TGTGCCAGCTTAAGACAGGCTAAAGGCTACACCTTC.

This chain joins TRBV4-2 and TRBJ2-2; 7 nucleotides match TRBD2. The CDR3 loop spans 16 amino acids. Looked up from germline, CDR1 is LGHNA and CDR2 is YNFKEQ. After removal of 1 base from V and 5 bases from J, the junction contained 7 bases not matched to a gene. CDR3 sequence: CASSQVSGGETGELFF. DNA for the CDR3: TGTGCCAGCAGCCAAGTCTCGGGGGGAGAGACCGGGGAGCTGTTTTTT.

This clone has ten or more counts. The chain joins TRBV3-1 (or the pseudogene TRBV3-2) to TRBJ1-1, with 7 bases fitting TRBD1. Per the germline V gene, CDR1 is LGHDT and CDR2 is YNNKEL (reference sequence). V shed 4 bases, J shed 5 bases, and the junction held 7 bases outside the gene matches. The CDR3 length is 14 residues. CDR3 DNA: TGTGCCAGCAGCCCGGGACAGAGCAGGACTGAAGCTTTCTTT. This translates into CASSPGQSRTEAFF.

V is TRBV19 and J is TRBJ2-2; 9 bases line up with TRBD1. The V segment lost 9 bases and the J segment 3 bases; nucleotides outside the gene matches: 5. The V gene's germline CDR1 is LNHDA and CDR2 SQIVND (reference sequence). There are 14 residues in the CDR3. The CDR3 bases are TGTGCCAGCCATAGACAGGGGGACACCGGGGAGCTGTTTTTT. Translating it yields CASHRQGDTGELFF.

CDR3 coding DNA: TGTGCCAGCAGCTTGGCAGGGTATAGCAATCAGCCCCAGCATTTT. As protein: CASSLAGYSNQPQHF. This chain joins TRBV5-6 and TRBJ1-5, with D perhaps TRBD1 (5 bases). This CDR3 is 15 amino acids long. Trimming left V 0 bases short and J 0 bases short, with 7 bases between. Germline CDR1 and CDR2: SGHDT and YYEEEE.

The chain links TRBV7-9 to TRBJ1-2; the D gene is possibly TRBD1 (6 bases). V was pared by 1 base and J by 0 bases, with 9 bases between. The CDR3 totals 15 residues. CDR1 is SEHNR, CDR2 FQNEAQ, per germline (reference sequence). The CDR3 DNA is TGTGCCAGCAGCTTAGGGACAGAGACTAACTATGGCTACACCTTC. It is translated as CASSLGTETNYGYTF.

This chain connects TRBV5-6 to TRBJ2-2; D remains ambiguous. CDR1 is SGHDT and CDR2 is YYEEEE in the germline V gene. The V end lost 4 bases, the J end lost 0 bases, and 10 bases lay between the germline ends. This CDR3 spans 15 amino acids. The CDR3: CASSLRLTNTGELFF. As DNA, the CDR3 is TGTGCCAGCAGCCTACGACTTACGAACACCGGGGAGCTGTTTTTT.

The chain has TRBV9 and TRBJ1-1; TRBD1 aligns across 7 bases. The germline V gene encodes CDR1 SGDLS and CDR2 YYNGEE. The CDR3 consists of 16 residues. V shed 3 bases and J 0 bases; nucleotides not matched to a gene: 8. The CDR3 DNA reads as TGTGCCAGCAGCGGCTACAGGGGCGGCATGAACACTGAAGCTTTCTTT. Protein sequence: CASSGYRGGMNTEAFF.

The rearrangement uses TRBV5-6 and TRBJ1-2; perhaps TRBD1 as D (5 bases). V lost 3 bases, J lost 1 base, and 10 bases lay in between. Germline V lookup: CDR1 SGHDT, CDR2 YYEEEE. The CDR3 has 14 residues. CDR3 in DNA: TGTGCCAGCAGCTCGGGACTGTTTAACTATGGCTACACCTTC. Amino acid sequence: CASSSGLFNYGYTF.

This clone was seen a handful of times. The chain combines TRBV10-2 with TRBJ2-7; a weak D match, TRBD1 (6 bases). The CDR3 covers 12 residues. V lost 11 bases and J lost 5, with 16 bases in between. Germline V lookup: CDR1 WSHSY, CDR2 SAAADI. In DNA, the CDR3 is TGCGCCGGTCACAGGGTGAACGACGAGCAGTACTTC. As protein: CAGHRVNDEQYF.

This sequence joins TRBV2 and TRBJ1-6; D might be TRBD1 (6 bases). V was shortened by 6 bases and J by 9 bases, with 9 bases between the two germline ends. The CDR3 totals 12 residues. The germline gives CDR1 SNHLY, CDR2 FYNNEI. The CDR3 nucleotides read TGTGCCAGCAGCTTACAGGGTTCACCCCTCCACTTT. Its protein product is CASSLQGSPLHF. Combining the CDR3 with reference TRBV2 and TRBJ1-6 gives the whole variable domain EPEVTQTPSHQVTQMGQEVILRCVPISNHLYFYWYRQILGQKVEFLVSFYNNEISEKSEIFDDQFSVERPDGSNFTLKIRSTKLEDSAMYFCASSLQGSPLHFGNGTRLTVT.

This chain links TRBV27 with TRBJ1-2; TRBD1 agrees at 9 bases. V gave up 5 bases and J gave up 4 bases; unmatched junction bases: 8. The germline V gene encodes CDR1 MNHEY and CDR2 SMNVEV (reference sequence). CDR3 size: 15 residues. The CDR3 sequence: CASSPRTGVGYGYTF. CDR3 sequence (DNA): TGTGCCAGCAGTCCTCGGACAGGGGTTGGCTATGGCTACACCTTC.

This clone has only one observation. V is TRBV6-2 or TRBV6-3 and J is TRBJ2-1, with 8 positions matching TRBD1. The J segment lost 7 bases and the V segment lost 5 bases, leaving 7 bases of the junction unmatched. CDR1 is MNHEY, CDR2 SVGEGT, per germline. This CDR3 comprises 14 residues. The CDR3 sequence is CASSIQGVWNEQFF. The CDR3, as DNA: TGTGCCAGCAGTATACAGGGGGTTTGGAATGAGCAGTTCTTC.